Each of the 8 T cell receptor beta chains below was sequenced from the same sample in a study of T cell clonality in common variable immunodeficiency. The antigens of these receptors remain unknown. Libraries were prepared by immunoSEQ multiplex PCR; TCRdb keeps only in-frame clonotypes and omits some of them. The profile covers about 19,000 clones, none occurring a single time. Study-level points and caveats: Fewer deletions and N-nucleotide insertions were reportedly seen in common variable immunodeficiency TCR beta sequences.

Input material: peripheral blood mononuclear cells. All receptors come from a human donor with common variable immunodeficiency.

Worth noting for this clone: One end of the junction does not line up with germline, which may come from a read error. Read coverage stops 3 residues before the CDR3 terminus; the germline J gene supplies the remainder. This chain joins TRBV18 and TRBJ1-5; 9 bases line up with TRBD1. CDR3 size: 14 residues. Germline CDR1 and CDR2: KGHSH and LQKENI. This CDR3 reads CAGSPGTGHQPQHF. Incomplete CDR3 DNA: TGTGCCGGCTCACCAGGGACAGGGCATCAGCCC.

This clone was detected many times. The CDR3 is cut off 3 residues early in the read; its end comes from the germline J gene. V is TRBV19 and J is TRBJ2-3; D is ambiguous. Germline CDR1 and CDR2: LNHDA and SQIVND (reference sequence). This CDR3 is built from 14 residues. Trimming cost V 6 bases and J 0 bases, with 10 bases left between them. The CDR3 loop is CASSAFSSTDTQYF. Partial CDR3 DNA: TGTGCCAGTAGCGCGTTCTCGAGCACAGATACG.

In its sample, this clone was seen many times. The CDR3 sequence: CSARGTLQTTTQYF. The sequenced CDR3 bases are TGCAGTGCTAGAGGGACTCTTCAGACAACTACG. The V gene is TRBV20-1, the J gene TRBJ2-3; D perhaps matches TRBD2 (5 bases). The read halts 3 residues ahead of the CDR3 end, with the missing end drawn from the germline J gene. Trimming took off 1 base at V and 8 bases at J, with 16 bases between the two ends. The CDR3 covers 14 residues. Germline-derived CDR1 and CDR2 are DFQATT and SNEGSKA (reference sequence).

In this sample, this clone turned up a few times. The CDR3 end is not reached by the read, which stops 3 residues before it; the germline J gene fills it in. V and J are TRBV20-1 and TRBJ1-1; no clear D. Germline assignment: CDR1 DFQATT and CDR2 SNEGSKA (reference sequence). The V end lost 4 bases, the J end lost 2 bases, and 14 bases lay between the germline ends. The CDR3 runs to 14 residues. The CDR3 region is CSANAVNFNTEAFF. The CDR3 DNA, read in part, is TGCAGTGCTAATGCGGTCAATTTTAACACTGAA.

This clone was counted a few times. The CDR3 end is not reached by the read, which stops 3 residues before it; the germline J gene fills it in. The chain couples TRBV18 to TRBJ2-3; the match to TRBD2 covers 7 bases. This CDR3 has 15 residues. The trim removed 3 bases at V and 8 bases at J, leaving 11 bases unmatched. CDR1 is KGHSH, CDR2 LQKENI, per germline. CDR3 DNA, as far as it was read: TGTGCCAGCTCACCTAGACTAGCCGTTTCGAGTACG. Translating it yields CASSPRLAVSST. The CDR3 in full is CASSPRLAVSSTQYF.

This clone was found many times. The read ends 3 residues before the CDR3 terminus; that terminus is restored from the germline J gene. The chain couples TRBV6-2 or TRBV6-3 to TRBJ2-7, with a possible D match to TRBD1 (6 bases). Germline V CDR1 and CDR2: MNHEY, SVGEGT. Trimming took 6 bases from V and 2 from J, leaving 17 bases between them. This CDR3 has 15 residues. CDR3 DNA (partial): TGTGCCAGCAGGCTAACCAGGGGTCAAACCTACGAG. It specifies CASRLTRGQTYE. The CDR3 reads in full as CASRLTRGQTYEQYF.

This clone occurred many times. CDR3 in amino acids: CSARSGRTYEQYF. The sequenced CDR3 bases are TGCAGTGCTAGATCAGGAAGGACCTACGAG. This sequence joins TRBV20-1 and TRBJ2-7; no definite D call. The read terminates 3 residues before the CDR3 end, so the remaining end is supplied by the germline J gene. The CDR3 has 13 residues. With 2 bases removed from V and 2 bases from J, the gap between germline ends came to 10 bases. Germline assignment: CDR1 DFQATT and CDR2 SNEGSKA (reference sequence).

This clone was seen more than once but under ten times. The CDR3 end is not reached by the read, which stops 3 residues before it; the germline J gene fills it in. The chain uses TRBV7-2 and TRBJ2-7, with D hard to call. Trimming left V 0 bases short and J 6 bases short, with 6 bases between. Germline lookup yields CDR1 SGHTA and CDR2 FQGNSA. The CDR3 is 12 amino acids. The sequenced part of the CDR3 DNA is TGTGCCAGCAGCTTAGCGTTCGGCGAG. It specifies CASSLAFGE. The CDR3, in full, reads CASSLAFGEQYF.